The T cell receptor beta chain described here comes from a study of shared clonotypes between healthy human individuals. Germline CDR1 MDHEN, CDR2 SYDVKM. The junction had 8 bases not matched to a gene; V was cut back by 4 bases and J by 2 bases. The CDR3 extends over 15 amino acids. A roughly 220 ng quantity of DNA, tens of thousands of T cell genomes, went into the sorted-subset replicate PCRs. How the authors handled the data: Filtering differed, since immunoSEQ gave only junction sequences and no quality scores. Some clones are missing from TCRdb's copy, which holds only in-frame ones; the method was immunoSEQ multiplex PCR. V, J and clone size are taken as reported in that table, and D and trimming were inferred from the DNA itself. The sample yields approximately 1,000,000 clones, roughly 80% seen once. Each donor was a Caucasian adult residing in Nashville, Tennessee.

The genes are TRBV28 and TRBJ2-7; 7 nucleotides align to TRBD2. What was sequenced was memory CD4+ T cells from PBMCs. Subset given: CD45RA-negative fraction. The clonotype originates from a man between 18 and 29 years old in good health. Some clones in this sample may be carry-over from other donors' samples. The CDR3 sequence is CASSSPPSGTYEQYF. CDR3 DNA sequence: TGTGCCAGCAGTTCCCCCCCTAGCGGAACCTACGAGCAGTACTTC.